The T cell receptor (beta chain) described here comes from a study of blood T cell repertoires in COVID-19. Study-level background: From the United States, Italy and Spain came samples of acute and convalescent COVID-19.

The ends lost 4 bases at V and 0 bases at J; junction bases unmatched: 9. The CDR3 extends over 17 amino acids. The germline V gene encodes CDR1 WSHSY and CDR2 SAAADI. Source study methods: Amplification of reference gene primers provided the estimated nucleated cell counts. Only in-frame clones appear in the TCRdb table, and some are missing; sequencing was by immunoSEQ multiplex PCR. The V and J calls and clone size are taken from that table; D and trimming were inferred from the DNA. The sample comprises just over 650,000 clones, more than 80% of which are singletons, and more than 0.25% rests with the top ten.

Sequenced material: peripheral blood. The receptor comes from a woman between 18 and 30 years old with acute or convalescent COVID-19. The chain combines TRBV10-2 with TRBJ1-5; the match to TRBD1 covers 7 bases. The CDR3 DNA reads as TGCGCCAGCAGTGGGGCCCCAGACAGGGATAGCAATCAGCCCCAGCATTTT. Amino acid sequence: CASSGAPDRDSNQPQHF.